The source of this TCR beta chain is a study of control samples from healthy donors and cancer patients. Trimming shortened V by 7 bases and J by 9 bases, and 16 bases separated the two germline ends. CDR1 SNHLY and CDR2 FYNNEI come from the germline V gene. The CDR3 sequence is 14 residues long. Repertoires were generated with immunoSEQ multiplex PCR, while TCRdb's copy carries only in-frame clones and drops some. The sample has around 110,000 clones, around 89% seen once. The receptor was isolated from a woman aged 70 to 79 in good health. Sequencing was done on a sample of blood. The J gene is TRBJ1-6, the V gene TRBV2; TRBD1 might be the D (6 bases). Here the CDR3 reads CASNEARGGSPLHF. The DNA of the CDR3 is TGTGCCAGCAACGAAGCCAGGGGTGGTTCACCCCTCCACTTT.